This TCR beta chain came from a study of early T cells in non-severe SARS-CoV-2 infection. On the study more broadly: Chains from this unsorted whole-blood bulk RNA could not be paired. Whole-study results and caveats: Anti-spike CD8 responses were favored in VDJdb matching, and private and CD4 specificities were missed.

Molecules of cDNA were individually given unique molecular identifiers that were attached to them. Each CDR3 protein gets one entry after TCRdb re-called the 5' RACE reads with MiXCR. This table holds tens of thousands of distinct CDR3 sequences, around 6.3% found once. This clonotype was detected ten times or more. Its antigen remains unidentified. Per germline, CDR1 SGDLS and CDR2 YYNGEE. The CDR3 runs 17 residues. V shed 0 bases and J shed 2 bases, with 14 bases lying between them. This chain uses TRBV9 with TRBJ2-2; no clear D gene. This TCR was recovered from an adult who was a healthcare worker with PCR-confirmed SARS-CoV-2 infection or an uninfected control (not recorded which). Specimen: whole blood. DNA of the CDR3: TGTGCCAGCAGCGTAGATGGGGTGAGGCGAAACACCGGGGAGCTGTTTTTT. This translates into CASSVDGVRRNTGELFF.